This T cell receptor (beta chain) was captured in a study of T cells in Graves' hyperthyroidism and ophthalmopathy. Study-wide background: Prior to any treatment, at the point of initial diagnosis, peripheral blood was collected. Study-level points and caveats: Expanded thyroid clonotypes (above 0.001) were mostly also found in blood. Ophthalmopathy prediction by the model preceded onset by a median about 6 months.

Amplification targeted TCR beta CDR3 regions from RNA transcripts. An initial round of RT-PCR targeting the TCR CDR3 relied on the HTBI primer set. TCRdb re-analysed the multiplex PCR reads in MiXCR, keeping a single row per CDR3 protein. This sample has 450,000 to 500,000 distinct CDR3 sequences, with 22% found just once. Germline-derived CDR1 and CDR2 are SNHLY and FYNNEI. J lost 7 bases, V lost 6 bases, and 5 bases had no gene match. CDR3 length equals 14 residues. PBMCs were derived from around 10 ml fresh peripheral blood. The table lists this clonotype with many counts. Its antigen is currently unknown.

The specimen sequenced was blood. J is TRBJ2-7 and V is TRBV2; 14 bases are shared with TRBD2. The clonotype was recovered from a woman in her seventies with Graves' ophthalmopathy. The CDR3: CASRRLAGGEEQYF. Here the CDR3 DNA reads TGTGCCAGCAGGAGACTAGCGGGAGGGGAAGAGCAGTACTTC.